This is a list of T cell receptor beta chains from one sample in a study of shared clonotypes between healthy human individuals. Clones were read by immunoSEQ multiplex PCR, and TCRdb kept only the in-frame ones, dropping some. The sample has around 2.5 million clones, under 95% seen once; the top ten hold 0.36%. The sample taken for sequencing was naive CD4+ T cells from PBMCs. The receptors shown here come from a man aged 18 to 30 in good health. Some clones in this sample may be carry-over from other donors' samples. Both conserved end residues are part of each CDR3. D genes are given only for firm matches. Size is omitted from some rows. Given values are once, few, many or a class for expanded clones.

clone_size: once; j_call: TRBJ2-1; d_call: NA; v_call: TRBV7-9; cdr3_aa: CASSLAEGSKQFF; cdr3_nt: TGTGCCAGCAGCTTAGCGGAGGGGTCAAAGCAGTTCTTC
clone_size: once; j_call: TRBJ2-1; d_call: NA; v_call: TRBV5-6; cdr3_aa: CASSSDFGSYNEQFF; cdr3_nt: TGTGCCAGCAGCTCAGACTTCGGCTCCTACAATGAGCAGTTCTTC
clone_size: NA; j_call: TRBJ2-2; d_call: NA; v_call: TRBV9; cdr3_aa: CASSVGDGTGELFF; cdr3_nt: TGTGCCAGCAGCGTAGGGGATGGCACCGGGGAGCTGTTTTTT
clone_size: NA; j_call: TRBJ2-7; d_call: NA; v_call: TRBV7-2; cdr3_aa: CASSLAGSYEQYF; cdr3_nt: TGTGCCAGCAGCTTAGCAGGCTCCTACGAGCAGTACTTC
clone_size: NA; j_call: TRBJ2-7; d_call: NA; v_call: TRBV18; cdr3_aa: CASSPLSAGLDEQYF; cdr3_nt: TGTGCCAGCTCACCCCTCAGTGCGGGGCTCGACGAGCAGTACTTC
clone_size: NA; j_call: TRBJ2-7; d_call: NA; v_call: TRBV19; cdr3_aa: CASSIRYPRQYF; cdr3_nt: TGTGCCAGTAGTATACGGTATCCCCGTCAGTACTTC
clone_size: NA; j_call: TRBJ1-2; d_call: NA; v_call: TRBV28; cdr3_aa: CASSPPTANYGYTF; cdr3_nt: TGTGCCAGCAGTCCCCCGACAGCTAACTATGGCTACACCTTC
clone_size: NA; j_call: TRBJ2-7; d_call: NA; v_call: TRBV6-1; cdr3_aa: CASRRGGTYEQYF; cdr3_nt: TGTGCCAGCCGGAGGGGGGGAACCTACGAGCAGTACTTC
clone_size: NA; j_call: TRBJ2-3; d_call: NA; v_call: TRBV28; cdr3_aa: CASSSWAPGTDTQYF; cdr3_nt: TGTGCCAGCAGTTCCTGGGCCCCGGGAACAGATACGCAGTATTTT
clone_size: once; j_call: TRBJ1-1; d_call: NA; v_call: TRBV5-8; cdr3_aa: CASSLLGGFNTEAFF; cdr3_nt: TGTGCCAGCAGCTTGCTCGGTGGATTCAACACTGAAGCTTTCTTT